The present T cell receptor beta chain was sequenced within a study of identical twins. Points from the study as a whole: While abundant cord blood beta clonotypes carried fewer insertions, memory repertoires showed no such pattern. For monozygotic twins, models underestimated out-of-frame TCR alpha sharing. The study reached conclusions through statistical analysis that was cross-sectional, not following the same donors.

On this clonotype itself: What it binds is not known.

The V gene lost 7 bases and the J gene lost 5 bases, with 14 bases spanning the gap. The germline V gene encodes CDR1 SGHTA and CDR2 FQGTGA. CDR3 length: 13 amino acids. Unique molecular identifiers were present on the cDNA, and a universal primer site came from template switching. MiXCR, applied by TCRdb to the 5' RACE reads, yields one record per CDR3 protein. The profile shows fewer than 250,000 distinct CDR3 sequences, 7.5% of them singletons. In addition, the sample was reused for a study of yellow fever vaccine responses in identical twins.

The sequenced sample consisted of memory (CD45RO+) T cells sorted from blood. The source is a woman younger than 35 in good health. The chain is built from TRBV7-3 and TRBJ2-5; perhaps TRBD1 as D (5 bases). CDR3 protein: CASTSGIGETQYF. The CDR3 DNA follows: TGTGCCAGCACCTCAGGGATAGGGGAGACCCAGTACTTC.